This T cell receptor beta chain appears in the sequencing data of a study of early T cells in non-severe SARS-CoV-2 infection. Study overall: With bulk RNA from unsorted whole blood as input, sequencing yielded unpaired chains.

In its sample, this clonotype was seen many times. The antigen remains undetermined. Study outcomes and limitations: VDJdb matching favored anti-spike CD8 responses, missing private and CD4 specificities.

Separate cDNA molecules each had unique molecular identifiers attached to them. A single record per CDR3 protein comes from TCRdb applying MiXCR to the 5' RACE reads. Here the sample spans 95,000 to 110,000 distinct CDR3 sequences, 11% being singletons. The CDR3 has 14 amino acids. Germline V gene data show CDR1 as SEHNR and CDR2 as FQNEAQ (reference sequence). The V and J ends lost 5 bases and 4 bases respectively, with 14 bases between them. This sequence joins TRBV7-9 and TRBJ2-5; the D gene is possibly TRBD2 (5 bases). The sequencing input was whole blood. The sequence came from an adult who was a healthcare worker with PCR-confirmed SARS-CoV-2 infection or an uninfected control (not recorded which). The CDR3 DNA reads as TGTGCCAGCAGCCACCGGACTGTCTTAGAGACCCAGTACTTC. Its translation is CASSHRTVLETQYF. Complete variable domain (other parts from reference TRBV7-9 and TRBJ2-5): DTGVSQNPRHKITKRGQNVTFRCDPISEHNRLYWYRQTLGQGPEFLTYFQNEAQLEKSRLLSDRFSAERPKGSFSTLEIQRTEQGDSAMYLCASSHRTVLETQYFGPGTRLLVL.